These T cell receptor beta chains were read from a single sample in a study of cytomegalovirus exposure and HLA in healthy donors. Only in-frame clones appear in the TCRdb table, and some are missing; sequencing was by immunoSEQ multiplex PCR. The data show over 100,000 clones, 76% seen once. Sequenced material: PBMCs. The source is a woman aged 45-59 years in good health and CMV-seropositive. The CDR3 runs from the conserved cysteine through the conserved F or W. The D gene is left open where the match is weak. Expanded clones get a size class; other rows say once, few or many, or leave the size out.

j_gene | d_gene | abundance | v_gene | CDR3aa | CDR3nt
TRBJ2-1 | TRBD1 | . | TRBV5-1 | CASSLETGGLREQFF | TGCGCCAGCAGCTTGGAGACAGGGGGCTTAAGGGAGCAGTTCTTC
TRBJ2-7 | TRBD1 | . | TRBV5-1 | CASSHDRVYGQYF | TGCGCCAGCAGCCATGACAGGGTCTACGGGCAGTACTTC
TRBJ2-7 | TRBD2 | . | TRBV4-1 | CASSIAREGYEQYF | TGCGCCAGCAGCATCGCGAGGGAGGGCTACGAGCAGTACTTC
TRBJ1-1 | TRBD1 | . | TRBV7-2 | CASSWDRSNTEAFF | TGTGCCAGCAGTTGGGACAGGTCGAACACTGAAGCTTTCTTT
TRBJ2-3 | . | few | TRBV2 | CASSELRGTDTQYF | TGTGCCAGCAGTGAGCTCAGGGGCACAGATACGCAGTATTTT
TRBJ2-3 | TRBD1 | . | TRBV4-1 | CASSQDHGTVTDTQYF | TGCGCCAGCAGCCAAGATCATGGGACAGTCACAGATACGCAGTATTTT
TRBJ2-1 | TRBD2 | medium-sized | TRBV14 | CASSPTGGHYNEQFF | TGTGCCAGCAGCCCGACGGGGGGGCATTACAATGAGCAGTTCTTC
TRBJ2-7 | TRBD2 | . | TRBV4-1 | CASSQEEGLATYEQYF | TGCGCCAGCAGCCAAGAAGAGGGACTAGCCACCTACGAGCAGTACTTC
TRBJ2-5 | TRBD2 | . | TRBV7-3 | CASSLLAGVQETQYF | TGTGCCAGCAGCTTACTAGCGGGAGTCCAAGAGACCCAGTACTTC
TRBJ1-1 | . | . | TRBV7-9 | CSSSLKGGGEAFF | TGTTCCAGCAGCCTCAAAGGGGGGGGAGAAGCTTTCTTT
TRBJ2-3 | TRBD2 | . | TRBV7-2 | CASSLSGGRTDTQYF | TGTGCCAGCAGCTTATCGGGGGGGCGCACAGATACGCAGTATTTT
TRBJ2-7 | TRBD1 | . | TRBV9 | CASSRPLTGVDEQYF | TGTGCCAGCAGCCGACCTTTAACAGGGGTGGACGAGCAGTACTTC
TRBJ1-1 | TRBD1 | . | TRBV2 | CASSSDRGFNTEAFF | TGTGCCAGCAGTTCCGACAGGGGGTTCAACACTGAAGCTTTCTTT
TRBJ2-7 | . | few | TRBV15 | CATSPRDTYEQYF | TGTGCCACCAGCCCCCGGGACACTTACGAGCAGTACTTC
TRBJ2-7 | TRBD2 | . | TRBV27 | CASSSSGSSYEQYF | TGTGCCAGCAGTTCCAGCGGGAGCTCCTACGAGCAGTACTTC
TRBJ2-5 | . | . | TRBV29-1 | CSVERGGETQYF | TGCAGCGTTGAAAGGGGGGGGGAGACCCAGTACTTC
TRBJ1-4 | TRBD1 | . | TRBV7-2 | CASRDRGNEKLFF | TGTGCCAGTCGGGACAGGGGAAATGAAAAACTGTTTTTT
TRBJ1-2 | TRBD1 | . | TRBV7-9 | CASSEGQGAYTF | TGTGCCAGCAGCGAGGGACAGGGAGCCTACACCTTC
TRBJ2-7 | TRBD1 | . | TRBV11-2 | CASSLDSGQGYEQYF | TGTGCCAGCAGCTTAGATTCGGGACAGGGATACGAGCAGTACTTC
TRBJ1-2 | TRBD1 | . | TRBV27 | CASSLSFRGQGDGYTF | TGTGCCAGCAGTTTAAGTTTTAGGGGACAGGGAGATGGCTACACCTTC
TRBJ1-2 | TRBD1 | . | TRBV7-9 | CASSLGGQGASYGYTF | TGTGCCAGCAGCTTAGGTGGCCAGGGGGCAAGCTATGGCTACACCTTC
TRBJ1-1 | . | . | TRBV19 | CASSIGGGTEAFF | TGTGCCAGTAGTATAGGAGGGGGCACTGAAGCTTTCTTT
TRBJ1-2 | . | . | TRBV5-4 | CASSQDSIGGYTF | TGTGCCAGCAGCCAGGACAGTATAGGTGGCTACACCTTC
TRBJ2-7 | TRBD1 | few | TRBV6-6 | CASSPRDRGGHEQYF | TGTGCCAGCAGTCCCCGGGACAGGGGTGGCCACGAGCAGTACTTC
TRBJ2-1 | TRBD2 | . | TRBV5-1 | CASSLDSGRSGEQFF | TGCGCCAGCAGCTTGGATAGCGGGAGGTCTGGTGAGCAGTTCTTC
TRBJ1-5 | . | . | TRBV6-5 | CASAQGGLGNQPQHF | TGTGCCAGCGCCCAGGGAGGGCTGGGCAATCAGCCCCAGCATTTT
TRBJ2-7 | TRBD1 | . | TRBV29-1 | CSVEGTGAYEQYF | TGCAGCGTTGAGGGGACAGGGGCCTACGAGCAGTACTTC
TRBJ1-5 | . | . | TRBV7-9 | CASSQGNQPQHF | TGTGCCAGCAGCCAGGGGAATCAGCCCCAGCATTTT
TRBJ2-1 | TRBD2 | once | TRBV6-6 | CASSYATTSGGSEQFF | TGTGCCAGCAGTTACGCGACAACTAGCGGGGGGTCTGAGCAGTTCTTC
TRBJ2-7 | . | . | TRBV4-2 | CASSPNRVGIEQYF | TGTGCCAGCAGCCCCAACAGGGTCGGCATCGAGCAGTACTTC
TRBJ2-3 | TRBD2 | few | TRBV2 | CASSLAASTDTQYF | TGTGCCAGCAGTCTAGCGGCTAGCACAGATACGCAGTATTTT
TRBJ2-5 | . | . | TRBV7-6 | CASSRSGSGETQYF | TGTGCCAGCAGCCGCTCGGGGTCGGGAGAGACCCAGTACTTC
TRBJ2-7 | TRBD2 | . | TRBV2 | CASRPPGLAACEQYF | TGTGCCAGCAGGCCACCGGGACTAGCGGCCTGCGAGCAGTACTTC
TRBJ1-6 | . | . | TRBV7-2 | CASSRIQSSYNSPLHF | TGTGCCAGCAGCCGCATACAAAGCTCCTATAATTCACCCCTCCACTTT
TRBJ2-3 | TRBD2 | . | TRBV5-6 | CASSRAGFGTDTQYF | TGTGCCAGCAGTCGAGCGGGATTCGGCACAGATACGCAGTATTTT
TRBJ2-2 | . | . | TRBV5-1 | CASSLEQIANTGELFF | TGCGCCAGCAGCTTGGAACAGATCGCGAACACCGGGGAGCTGTTTTTT
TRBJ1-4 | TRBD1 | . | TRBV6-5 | CASSYSGTGNEKLFF | TGTGCCAGCAGTTACTCGGGGACAGGAAATGAAAAACTGTTTTTT
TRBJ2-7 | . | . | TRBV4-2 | CASSQEKDIYYEQYF | TGTGCCAGCAGCCAAGAAAAGGACATTTACTACGAGCAGTACTTC
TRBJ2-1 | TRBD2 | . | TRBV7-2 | CASTPSGGEQFF | TGTGCCAGTACCCCTTCCGGGGGGGAGCAGTTCTTC
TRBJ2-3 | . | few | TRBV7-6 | CASSLGYRDTQYF | TGTGCCAGCAGCTTAGGCTACCGGGATACGCAGTATTTT
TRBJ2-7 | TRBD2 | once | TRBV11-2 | CASRSSGRGFYEQYF | TGTGCCAGCAGATCGAGCGGGAGGGGATTCTACGAGCAGTACTTC